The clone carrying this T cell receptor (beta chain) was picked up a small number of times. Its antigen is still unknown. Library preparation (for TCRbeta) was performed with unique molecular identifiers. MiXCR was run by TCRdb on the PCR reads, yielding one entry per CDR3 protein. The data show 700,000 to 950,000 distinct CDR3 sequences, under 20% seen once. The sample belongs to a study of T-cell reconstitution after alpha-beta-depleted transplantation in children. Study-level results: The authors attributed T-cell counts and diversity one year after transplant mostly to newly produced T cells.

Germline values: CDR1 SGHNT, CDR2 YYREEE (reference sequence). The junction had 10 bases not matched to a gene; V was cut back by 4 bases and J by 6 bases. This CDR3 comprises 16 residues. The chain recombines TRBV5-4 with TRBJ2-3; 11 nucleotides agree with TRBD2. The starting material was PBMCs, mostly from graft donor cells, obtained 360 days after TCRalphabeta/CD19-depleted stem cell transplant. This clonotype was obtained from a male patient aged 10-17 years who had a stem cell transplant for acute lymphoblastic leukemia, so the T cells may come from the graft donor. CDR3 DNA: TGTGCCAGCAGCGCGGGACTAGCGGTTGTGGGGGATACGCAGTATTTT. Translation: CASSAGLAVVGDTQYF. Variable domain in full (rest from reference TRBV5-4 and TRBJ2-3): ETGVTQSPTHLIKTRGQQVTLRCSSQSGHNTVSWYQQALGQGPQFIFQYYREEENGRGNFPPRFSGLQFPNYSSELNVNALELDDSALYLCASSAGLAVVGDTQYFGPGTRLTVL.